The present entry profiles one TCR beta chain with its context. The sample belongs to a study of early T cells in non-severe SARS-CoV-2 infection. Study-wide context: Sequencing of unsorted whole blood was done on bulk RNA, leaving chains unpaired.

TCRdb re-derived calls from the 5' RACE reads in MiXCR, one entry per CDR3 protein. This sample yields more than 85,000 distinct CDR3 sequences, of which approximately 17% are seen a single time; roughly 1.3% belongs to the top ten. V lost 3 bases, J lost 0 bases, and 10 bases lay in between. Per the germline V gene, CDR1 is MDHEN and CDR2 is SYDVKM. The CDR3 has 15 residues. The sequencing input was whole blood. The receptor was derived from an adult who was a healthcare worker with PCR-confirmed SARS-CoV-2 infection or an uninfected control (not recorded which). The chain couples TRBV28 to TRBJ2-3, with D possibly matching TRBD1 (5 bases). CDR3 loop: CASSLPGASTDTQYF. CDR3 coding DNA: TGTGCCAGCAGTTTGCCTGGGGCTAGCACAGATACGCAGTATTTT. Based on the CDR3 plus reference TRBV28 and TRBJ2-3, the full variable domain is DVKVTQSSRYLVKRTGEKVFLECVQDMDHENMFWYRQDPGLGLRLIYFSYDVKMKEKGDIPEGYSVSREKKERFSLILESASTNQTSMYLCASSLPGASTDTQYFGPGTRLTVL.